This T cell receptor (beta chain) was sequenced during a study of T-cell reconstitution after alpha-beta-depleted transplantation in children (dated by TCRdb to the mid-2010s). Background for the entire study: T-cell immune reconstitution after TCRalphabeta/CD19-depleted allogeneic hematopoietic cell transplantation in children was quantitatively tracked in the study by means of TCR repertoire profiling. The paper's findings and limits, for the study overall: The high TCRbeta diversity at day 60 in some patients was ascribed to recipient T cells and intrathymic progenitors that had survived conditioning. The apparently early alphabetaT-cell count recovery about two months after transplant was reportedly dependent on only several hundred rapidly expanded clones derived from non-depleted graft cells. Hyperexpanded clone frequencies declined over subsequent months; after one year, T-cell counts and TCRbeta diversity were mostly attributed to newly produced T cells.

Library method: PCR. Sequenced using an Illumina HiSeq 2500. To normalize quantification of the TCRbeta repertoire, the TCR libraries were built with molecular barcoding that relied on unique molecular identifiers. Using fastp trimming at Q25 and MiXCR clonotype assembly, TCRdb reanalyzed the public sequencing data and kept in-frame beta chains. CDR3 protein duplicates are merged, each entry listing the most common genes and DNA. For this sample there are around 580,000 distinct CDR3 sequences; 27% appear just once. The top ten clonotypes cover about 35% of the sample. What the treatment or condition label conveys for this sample: allogeneic hematopoietic cell transplantation with graft depleted of TCRalphabeta T cells and CD19 B cells. TCRalphabeta/CD19-depleted allogeneic hematopoietic cell grafts were given to the transplant recipients, all of whom were children. From the germline V gene (reference sequence), CDR1 is GTSNPN and CDR2 is SVGIG. Trimming at the junction amounts to 0 bases on V and 1 base on J, and the germline ends lie 9 bases apart. The CDR3 has 14 amino acids, counting the end cysteine and phenylalanine. Only CDR3 DNA remains: 42 bases, in frame from the first base.

Of note for this clonotype: No cognate antigen has been identified for it. Base qualities are missing; no much larger clone stands one base away.

The receptor comes from a boy in the first two years of life with Wiskott-Aldrich syndrome, due to receive a stem cell transplant. The material sequenced was PBMCs, taken before TCRalphabeta/CD19-depleted stem cell transplant. The chain joins TRBV30 to TRBJ1-1; the D gene remains uncertain. The nucleotide sequence reads as follows: TGTGCCTGGAGTGTACCTCTCGGGAACACTGAAGCTTTCTTT. It encodes CAWSVPLGNTEAFF.